These 15 T cell receptor beta chains originate from one sample sequenced in a study of blood T cell repertoires in COVID-19. Sequencing used immunoSEQ multiplex PCR; TCRdb keeps in-frame clones, though not all of them. The sample lists 300,000 to 400,000 clones, roughly 90% occurring once. Material: peripheral blood. The source of these receptors is an older woman with COVID-19, enrolled during active disease.

V is TRBV2 and J is TRBJ2-1, with 9 bases matching TRBD2. The germline V gene encodes CDR1 SNHLY and CDR2 FYNNEI. The CDR3 length is 16 residues. The junction had 14 bases not matched to a gene; V was cut back by 10 bases and J by 4 bases. The CDR3 DNA follows: TGTGCCACTCTACTTACGTTAGCGGGGGTTTACAATGAGCAGTTCTTC. This gives the protein CATLLTLAGVYNEQFF.

J is TRBJ2-3 and V is TRBV7-3, with TRBD1 identical over 8 bases. After removal of 5 bases from V and 3 bases from J, the junction contained 7 bases not matched to a gene. The length of the CDR3 is 15 residues. Germline CDR1 is SGHTA and CDR2 is FQGTGA. For the CDR3, the DNA is TGTGCCAGCAGCGCGTACAGGGGGAAAACAGATACGCAGTATTTT. It codes for CASSAYRGKTDTQYF.

The V call is TRBV10-3, the J call TRBJ1-1, with unresolved D. The CDR3 sequence is 14 residues long. Germline CDR1 and CDR2: ENHRY and SYGVKD. Trimming stripped 10 bases from V and 1 base from J, with 16 bases between. The CDR3 sequence is CATTPTPGNTEAFF. CDR3 nucleotides: TGTGCCACCACACCCACCCCGGGGAACACTGAAGCTTTCTTT.

V and J are TRBV4-1 and TRBJ2-1; possible D gene TRBD2, 5 bases. The V and J ends lost 0 bases and 3 bases respectively, with 12 bases between them. CDR1 and CDR2 from the germline V gene are MGHRA and YSYEKL. The CDR3 has 16 amino acids. The CDR3 region is CASSQDPRGLYNEQFF. In DNA, the CDR3 is TGCGCCAGCAGCCAAGATCCCCGCGGGCTCTACAATGAGCAGTTCTTC.

V is TRBV7-2 and J is TRBJ2-7; 9 bases align to TRBD2. The CDR3 loop spans 16 amino acids. V shed 5 bases, J shed 2 bases, and the junction held 10 bases outside the gene matches. From germline, CDR1 is SGHTA and CDR2 FQGNSA. The DNA for the CDR3 is TGTGCCAGCAGCCCCCGAGGGGGCGGGGGGGCCTACGAGCAGTACTTC. It yields the protein CASSPRGGGGAYEQYF.

This rearrangement joins TRBV30 to TRBJ2-3; TRBD2 aligns across 8 bases. V trimming: 6 bases; J trimming: 6 bases; junction bases outside the gene matches: 8. This CDR3 has 13 residues. From germline, CDR1 is GTSNPN and CDR2 SVGIG (reference sequence). Here the CDR3 reads CACLAGGRDTQYF. In DNA form, the CDR3 reads TGTGCCTGCCTGGCGGGGGGCCGGGATACGCAGTATTTT.

The chain is built from TRBV7-2 and TRBJ2-2, with TRBD1 identical over 11 bases. The V and J ends lost 4 bases and 4 bases, in that order; junction bases with no gene match: 2. Germline assignment: CDR1 SGHTA and CDR2 FQGNSA. There are 15 residues in the CDR3. CDR3 amino acids: CASSSDRGLTGELFF. Here the CDR3 DNA reads TGTGCCAGCAGCTCGGACAGGGGGCTCACCGGGGAGCTGTTTTTT.

V usage is TRBV3-1 (or the pseudogene TRBV3-2) and J usage is TRBJ2-2, with TRBD1 matching 9 bases. J lost 1 base, V lost 2 bases, and 2 bases had no gene match. The CDR3 length is 16 residues. The germline CDR1 and CDR2 sequences are LGHDT and YNNKEL (reference sequence). DNA of the CDR3: TGTGCCAGCAGCCAACGGGACAGGGAGAACACCGGGGAGCTGTTTTTT. It yields the protein CASSQRDRENTGELFF.

The chain recombines TRBV27 with TRBJ1-1; D is perhaps TRBD1 (5 bases). Trimming cost V 1 base and J 6 bases, with 12 bases left between them. The CDR3 has 14 amino acids. Germline CDR1 MNHEY, CDR2 SMNVEV (reference sequence). The CDR3 nucleotides read TGTGCCAGCAGTTTATTCCGCGGGGGGGCTGAAGCTTTCTTT. Amino acid sequence: CASSLFRGGAEAFF.

The chain carries TRBV6-4 and TRBJ2-1; 7 positions match TRBD1. The CDR3 sequence is 15 residues long. V was pared by 0 bases and J by 9 bases, with 8 bases of the junction left unmatched. Germline values: CDR1 MRHNA, CDR2 SNTAGT. CDR3 nucleotide sequence: TGTGCCAGCAGTGACTCTTGGCAGGGGGTAGGTGAGCAGTTCTTC. It encodes CASSDSWQGVGEQFF.

The CDR3 sequence is CASSSTKPALYGYTF. CDR3 in DNA: TGTGCCAGTAGTTCGACAAAACCCGCTCTCTATGGCTACACCTTC. The gene calls are TRBV19 and TRBJ1-2; unclear D gene. V was shortened by 5 bases and J by 4 bases, with 17 bases between the two germline ends. The CDR3 spans 15 residues. CDR1 and CDR2 from the germline V gene are LNHDA and SQIVND (reference sequence).

The chain is built from TRBV7-9 and TRBJ1-2; perhaps TRBD1 as D (5 bases). CDR3 length equals 13 residues. The V and J ends lost 5 bases and 4 bases respectively, with 11 bases between them. Germline V gene sequence: CDR1 SEHNR, CDR2 FQNEAQ (reference sequence). The chain's CDR3 is CASSQGQVYGYTF. CDR3 nucleotide sequence: TGTGCCAGCAGCCAAGGACAAGTCTATGGCTACACCTTC.

The chain joins TRBV6-5 to TRBJ1-1, with D unresolved. This CDR3 comprises 14 residues. Germline V gene lookup returns CDR1 MNHEY and CDR2 SVGAGI. The V end lost 4 bases, the J end lost 1 base, and 10 bases lay between the germline ends. CDR3 sequence reads: CASSSPRSNTEAFF. In nucleotides, the CDR3 is TGTGCCAGCAGTTCCCCGAGGTCGAACACTGAAGCTTTCTTT.

The chain carries TRBV18 and TRBJ1-5; weak D call: TRBD1 (6 bases). The CDR3 sequence is 15 residues long. Germline values: CDR1 KGHSH, CDR2 LQKENI. Trimming took off 6 bases at V and 0 bases at J, with 12 bases between the two ends. The CDR3 sequence: CASSPDRPSNQPQHF. CDR3 nucleotide sequence: TGTGCCAGCTCCCCAGACAGGCCTAGCAATCAGCCCCAGCATTTT.

The CDR3 spells CASSPLWGGLSTDTQYF. Here the CDR3 DNA reads TGCGCCAGCAGCCCCTTGTGGGGGGGACTTTCCACAGATACGCAGTATTTT. The chain recombines TRBV5-1 with TRBJ2-3; 7 positions agree with TRBD2. The V and J ends lost 4 bases and 2 bases, in that order; junction bases with no gene match: 13. The CDR3 covers 17 residues. Germline CDR1 reads SGHRS; CDR2 reads YFSETQ.